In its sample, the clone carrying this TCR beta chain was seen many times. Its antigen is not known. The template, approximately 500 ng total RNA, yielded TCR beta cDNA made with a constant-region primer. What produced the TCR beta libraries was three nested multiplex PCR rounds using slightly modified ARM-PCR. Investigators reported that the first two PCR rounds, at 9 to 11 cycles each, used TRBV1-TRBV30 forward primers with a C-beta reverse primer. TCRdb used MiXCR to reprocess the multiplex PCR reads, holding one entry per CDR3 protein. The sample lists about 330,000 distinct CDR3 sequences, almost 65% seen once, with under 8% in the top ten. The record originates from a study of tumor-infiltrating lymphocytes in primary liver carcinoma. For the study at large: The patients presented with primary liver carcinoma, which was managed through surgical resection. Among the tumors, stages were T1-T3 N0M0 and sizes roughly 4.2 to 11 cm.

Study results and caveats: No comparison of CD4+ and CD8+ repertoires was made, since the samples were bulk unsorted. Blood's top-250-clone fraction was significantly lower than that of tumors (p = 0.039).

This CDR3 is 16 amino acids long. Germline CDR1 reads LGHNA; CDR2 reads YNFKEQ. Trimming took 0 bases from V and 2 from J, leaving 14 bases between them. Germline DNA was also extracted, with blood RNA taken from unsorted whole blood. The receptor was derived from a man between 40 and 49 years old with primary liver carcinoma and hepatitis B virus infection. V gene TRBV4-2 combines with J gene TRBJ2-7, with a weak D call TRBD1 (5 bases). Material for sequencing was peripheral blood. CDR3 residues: CASSQDPAGQAYEQYF. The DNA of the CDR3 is TGTGCCAGCAGCCAAGATCCGGCAGGGCAGGCCTACGAGCAGTACTTC.